Below, 8 T cell receptor beta chains from the same sample are listed, as sequenced in a study of human T cells and chemical hapten exposure (TCRdb year 2021). The library was generated by RACE. TCRdb shows the sequencer as NextSeq 500. TCRdb's own reprocessing of the public reads used fastp at Q25 and MiXCR and kept productive beta chains. Each CDR3 protein appears once, grouped with its most common genes and DNA. The sample table shows about 120,000 distinct CDR3 sequences, and about an eighth are seen once. 0.92% of the sample belongs to the ten largest clones. The sample's time point label, in plain terms: patch test 1, 2 weeks after DPC sensitization. This specimen's treatment or condition label, interpreted: therapeutic diphenylcyclopropenone sensitization with weekly scalp DPC. The sequencing used whole blood, collected in connection with sensitization to the hapten diphenylcyclopropenone (DPC). Every receptor here comes from a man in his late teens or twenties with alopecia areata. Some clones in this sample may be carry-over from other donors' samples.

The V and J genes are TRBV7-3 and TRBJ2-7; the D is unclear. Between the trimmed V and J ends, which lost 3 bases and 3 bases, there was a span of 9 bases. Germline V gives CDR1 SGHTA, CDR2 FQGTGA. The CDR3 has 13 amino acids. The CDR3 DNA sequence: TGTGCCAGCAGCTTCCACAGAATCTACGAGCAGTACGTC. As protein: CASSFHRIYEQYV.

A few counts support this clonotype. V usage is TRBV11-2 and J usage is TRBJ2-7, with D possibly TRBD2 on 7 matching bases. CDR1 SGHAT and CDR2 FQNNGV come from the germline V gene. V lost 8 bases, J lost 0 bases, and 11 bases lay in between. The CDR3 totals 13 residues. CDR3 protein: CASRGASSYEQYF. The CDR3, as DNA: TGTGCCAGCCGGGGGGCTAGCTCCTACGAGCAGTACTTC.

The V gene is TRBV2, the J gene TRBJ1-1; TRBD1 is a possible D gene (5 bases). Trimming shortened V by 4 bases and J by 6 bases, and 18 bases separated the two germline ends. The germline V gene encodes CDR1 SNHLY and CDR2 FYNNEI. CDR3 size: 15 residues. CDR3 sequence (DNA): TGTGCCAGCAGTGTATTGTTCGGGAGGGGCCCTGAAGCTTTCTTT. Translating it yields CASSVLFGRGPEAFF.

V is TRBV28 and J is TRBJ1-2, with D unresolved. The CDR3 runs 12 residues. V was shortened by 3 bases and J by 3 bases, with 5 bases between the two germline ends. Germline CDR1 is MDHEN and CDR2 is SYDVKM. The DNA of the CDR3 is TGTGCCAGCAGTTTGAGGGACTATGGCTACACCTTC. This encodes CASSLRDYGYTF.

This clonotype appeared a few times. V and J are TRBV12-3 or TRBV12-4 and TRBJ1-1; 7 bases line up with TRBD1. The length of the CDR3 is 13 residues. Unmatched junction bases numbered 6, after V lost 6 bases and J lost 5 bases. The CDR3 coding sequence is TGTGCCAGCAGGATGACAGGGCCAACTGAAGCTTTCTTT. Translating it yields CASRMTGPTEAFF.

This clonotype has a handful of counts. This chain connects TRBV7-9 to TRBJ1-4; 9 bases align to TRBD1. Trimming removed 5 bases from V and 4 bases from J; junction bases left unmatched: 5. CDR3 length equals 15 residues. CDR1 SEHNR and CDR2 FQNEAQ come from the germline V gene (reference sequence). For the CDR3, the DNA is TGTGCCAGCAGCACAAGGACAGGGGTTAATGAAAAACTGTTTTTT. It codes for CASSTRTGVNEKLFF. The variable domain in full, completed from reference TRBV7-9 and TRBJ1-4, reads DTGVSQNPRHKITKRGQNVTFRCDPISEHNRLYWYRQTLGQGPEFLTYFQNEAQLEKSRLLSDRFSAERPKGSFSTLEIQRTEQGDSAMYLCASSTRTGVNEKLFFGSGTQLSVL.

CDR3 protein: CASSLLRRTDTQYF. In nucleotides, the CDR3 is TGTGCCAGCAGCTTACTCCGCCGCACAGATACGCAGTATTTT. This chain connects TRBV11-1 to TRBJ2-3; D is ambiguous. V was pared by 2 bases and J by 1 base, with 7 bases between. This CDR3 comprises 14 residues. The germline V gene has CDR1 SGHAT and CDR2 FQDESV (reference sequence).

This clonotype appeared a few times. V is TRBV7-9 and J is TRBJ2-7; the D is unclear. This CDR3 is 13 amino acids long. The V gene's germline CDR1 is SEHNR and CDR2 FQNEAQ (reference sequence). V lost 5 bases, J lost 5 bases, and 13 bases lay in between. The CDR3 sequence is CASSPRTVHEQYV. The CDR3 DNA follows: TGTGCCAGCAGCCCCAGGACGGTCCACGAGCAGTACGTC.